The T cell receptor beta chain under discussion was sequenced for a study of blood T cell repertoires in COVID-19. This clone was counted a single time. CDR1 is SQVTM, CDR2 ANQGSEA, per germline. Trimming stripped 5 bases from V and 2 bases from J, with 24 bases between. CDR3 length equals 17 residues. Methods used by the authors: For nucleated cells, counts were estimated from reference gene primer amplification. Assay: immunoSEQ multiplex PCR; the TCRdb copy retains only in-frame clones and omits some. V and J calls and clone size come straight from that table; D and trimming were deduced from the DNA. The profile shows 300,000 or so clones, approximately 83% of them singletons.

The specimen was PBMCs or T cells enriched from blood (not recorded which). The gene calls are TRBV29-1 and TRBJ1-2; D gene ambiguous. The receptor was derived from a woman aged 35 to 49 with acute COVID-19. CDR3 region: CSVTSAGGSSGNYGYTF. For the CDR3, the DNA is TGCAGCGTTACATCAGCGGGAGGTTCTAGCGGAAACTATGGCTACACCTTC.